Below, 27 T cell receptor beta chains from the same sample are listed, as sequenced in a study of T cell responses to AZD1222 COVID-19 vaccine. TCRdb keeps only in-frame clones here, not all; method: immunoSEQ multiplex PCR. This sample has more than 95,000 clones, with about 89% found just once. This sample comprised peripheral blood, obtained on day 0 of AZD1222 vaccination. These TCRs come from an adult in good health.

This clone came up once. The chain couples TRBV21-1 to TRBJ2-7; the D call TRBD2 from the table was never checked on the DNA. TRBV21-1 is an annotated pseudogene. The CDR3 consists of 15 residues. CDR3 protein: CASRTTRPQLYEQYF. CDR3 nucleotide sequence: TGTGCCAGCAGGACTACGCGGCCCCAATTATACGAGCAGTACTTC.

This chain connects TRBV6-2 or TRBV6-3 to TRBJ2-2, with D possibly TRBD1 on 5 matching bases. Germline V gene lookup returns CDR1 MNHEY and CDR2 SVGEGT. There are 15 residues in the CDR3. Deletions cut 4 bases from V and 7 bases from J, with 16 bases between. CDR3 DNA: TGTGCCAGCAGTTCCGACAGCCCAACGATCGGGGAGCTGTTTTTT. Translation gives CASSSDSPTIGELFF.

This sequence joins TRBV5-8 and TRBJ2-5; D is perhaps TRBD1 (6 bases). From germline, CDR1 is SGHTS and CDR2 YDEGEE. The CDR3 spans 14 residues. The ends were cut back, 4 bases at V and 2 bases at J, with 12 bases in the middle. The CDR3 coding sequence is TGTGCCAGCAGCCCGCGGACAGATCAAGAGACCCAGTACTTC. It specifies CASSPRTDQETQYF.

The CDR3 nucleotides read TGTGCCACCGCCGGGACAGGGGGCTTGAGCGGGAGGCCGCATGAGCAGTTCTTC. It specifies CATAGTGGLSGRPHEQFF. This chain connects TRBV24-1 to TRBJ2-1, with 12 positions matching TRBD1. The CDR3 loop spans 18 amino acids. Trimming removed 9 bases from V and 8 bases from J; junction bases left unmatched: 19. CDR1 KGHDR and CDR2 SFDVKD come from the germline V gene.

The rearrangement joins TRBV9 to TRBJ1-2, with a tentative D call TRBD1 (6 bases). The CDR3 contains 15 residues. V was shortened by 2 bases and J by 8 bases, with 19 bases between the two germline ends. Per germline, CDR1 SGDLS and CDR2 YYNGEE. The CDR3, as DNA: TGTGCCAGCAGCGTCCACCGGGACACCAGCGAAGGCTACACCTTC. It is translated as CASSVHRDTSEGYTF.

The CDR3 here is CASSVGHSSYEQYF. The CDR3 region has the DNA TGTGCCAGCAGCGTAGGACACTCTTCCTACGAGCAGTACTTC. The rearrangement uses TRBV9 and TRBJ2-7, with D uncertain. This CDR3 comprises 14 residues. Germline CDR1 is SGDLS and CDR2 is YYNGEE. V was pared by 0 bases and J by 1 base, with 8 bases between.

The chain recombines TRBV5-4 with TRBJ2-5; 7 nucleotides align to TRBD2. The CDR3 runs 14 residues. Germline values: CDR1 SGHNT, CDR2 YYREEE (reference sequence). Germline trimming cut 4 bases from V and 1 base from J; bases unmatched to any gene: 4. Written as DNA, the CDR3 is TGTGCCAGCAGCCACGGACTAGGCCAAGAGACCCAGTACTTC. Translated, it gives CASSHGLGQETQYF.

This clone was counted a single time. J is TRBJ1-1 and V is TRBV5-1; D is unresolved. Trimming pared 1 base from V and 4 bases from J, leaving 8 bases between. Germline V CDR1 and CDR2: SGHRS, YFSETQ. The CDR3 sequence is 13 residues long. The CDR3 DNA is TGCGCCAGCAGCTTGCGTACCCTCACTGAAGCTTTCTTT. This codes for CASSLRTLTEAFF.

The J gene is TRBJ2-3, the V gene TRBV4-1, with D perhaps TRBD2 (6 bases). Germline V gives CDR1 MGHRA, CDR2 YSYEKL. This CDR3 has 17 residues. V dropped 4 bases and J dropped 4 bases, with 21 bases sitting between them. The CDR3 region is CASSLEQTGSAPDTQYF. The CDR3 DNA reads as TGCGCCAGCAGCCTAGAACAAACCGGGAGTGCCCCAGATACGCAGTATTTT.

The rearrangement joins TRBV12-3 or TRBV12-4 to TRBJ1-1; 10 bases align to TRBD1. The CDR3 extends over 13 amino acids. Trimming removed 3 bases from V and 6 bases from J; junction bases left unmatched: 1. The CDR3 here is CASSLTGGSEAFF. The DNA for the CDR3 is TGTGCCAGCAGTTTGACAGGGGGCTCTGAAGCTTTCTTT.

This clone was recorded a few times. The CDR3 DNA sequence: TGCGCCAGCAGCCCACTAGCGGGAGTAGGGGAGCAGTTCTTC. Amino acids: CASSPLAGVGEQFF. The V gene is TRBV4-1, the J gene TRBJ2-1, with 11 bases matching TRBD2. The V segment lost 4 bases and the J segment 10 bases; nucleotides outside the gene matches: 6. This CDR3 has 14 amino acids. Germline V lookup: CDR1 MGHRA, CDR2 YSYEKL.

In this sample, this clone turned up a few times. The gene calls are TRBV9 and TRBJ2-7, with 8 bases that match TRBD2. The V gene end was trimmed by 3 bases and the J gene end by 0 bases; junction bases not matched to a gene: 5. The CDR3 sequence is 15 residues long. Germline values: CDR1 SGDLS, CDR2 YYNGEE. The CDR3: CASSGQAGASYEQYF. CDR3 DNA: TGTGCCAGCAGCGGTCAAGCGGGAGCCTCCTACGAGCAGTACTTC.

CDR3 loop: CASSLPPQETQYF. Here the CDR3 DNA reads TGTGCCAGCAGCTTACCTCCCCAAGAGACCCAGTACTTC. The V gene is TRBV5-4, the J gene TRBJ2-5; D unresolved. CDR1 is SGHNT, CDR2 YYREEE, per germline (reference sequence). V was shortened by 2 bases and J by 1 base, with 6 bases between the two germline ends. This CDR3 is built from 13 residues.

This chain connects TRBV19 to TRBJ2-1; weak D call: TRBD2 (6 bases). The CDR3 loop spans 18 amino acids. Germline CDR1 LNHDA, CDR2 SQIVND (reference sequence). V lost 5 bases to trimming and J lost 4 bases, with 24 bases between them. The CDR3 sequence is CASSAGLPFSAPYNEQFF. CDR3 sequence (DNA): TGTGCCAGTAGTGCGGGACTCCCCTTCTCTGCCCCGTACAATGAGCAGTTCTTC.

The rearrangement uses TRBV24-1 and TRBJ1-3; D not resolved. The CDR3 spans 14 residues. In germline, CDR1 is KGHDR, CDR2 SFDVKD. V was clipped by 9 bases and J by 6 bases, with 17 bases between them. The CDR3 DNA reads as TGTGCCACCGAACCCGGTTCGCAGAAAAACACCATATATTTT. Amino acid sequence: CATEPGSQKNTIYF.

The V call is TRBV7-6, the J call TRBJ1-4, with D possibly matching TRBD1 (5 bases). Germline CDR1 and CDR2: SGHVS and FNYEAQ. Trimming took off 5 bases at V and 3 bases at J, with 13 bases between the two ends. CDR3 length: 15 residues. The CDR3 DNA follows: TGTGCCAGCAGCCCTATCCCGGGGCCTAATGAAAAACTGTTTTTT. This sequence encodes CASSPIPGPNEKLFF.

The genes are TRBV10-3 and TRBJ2-5; 8 bases agree with TRBD2. The CDR3 extends over 21 amino acids. The V gene end was trimmed by 2 bases and the J gene end by 1 base; junction bases not matched to a gene: 21. Germline V CDR1 and CDR2: ENHRY, SYGVKD. The CDR3 DNA follows: TGTGCCATCAGTGAGAACGATCTTGGGTTTTTTCCGGGAGGGCCCCAAGAGACCCAGTACTTC. This translates into CAISENDLGFFPGGPQETQYF.

Here the CDR3 reads CASEQQPTGEKLFF. The CDR3 region has the DNA TGTGCCAGCGAACAGCAACCCACGGGGGAAAAACTGTTTTTT. This sequence joins TRBV3-1 (or the pseudogene TRBV3-2) and TRBJ1-4; D not certain. Between the trimmed V and J ends, which lost 8 bases and 8 bases, there was a span of 18 bases. CDR1 and CDR2 (germline): LGHDT, YNNKEL (reference sequence). The CDR3 is 14 amino acids.

The V gene is TRBV6-5, the J gene TRBJ2-3; D is perhaps TRBD2 (6 bases). Between the trimmed V and J ends, which lost 5 bases and 1 base, there was a span of 13 bases. The CDR3 is 15 residues long. Germline assignment: CDR1 MNHEY and CDR2 SVGAGI. CDR3 bases: TGTGCCAGCAGTCTACTGGGGGAGGGCACAGATACGCAGTATTTT. It is translated as CASSLLGEGTDTQYF.

The gene calls are TRBV6-2 or TRBV6-3 and TRBJ2-5; TRBD1 matches 12 bases. CDR1 and CDR2 from the germline V gene are MNHEY and SVGEGT. V lost 5 bases and J lost 5; bases outside the gene matches: 6. The CDR3 extends over 15 amino acids. For the CDR3, the DNA is TGTGCCAGCAGTATCGGGACAGGGGGCTTCGAGACCCAGTACTTC. This codes for CASSIGTGGFETQYF.

The chain combines TRBV11-2 with TRBJ1-2, with D tentatively TRBD1 (5 bases). The germline gives CDR1 SGHAT, CDR2 FQNNGV. The CDR3 has 16 amino acids. V lost 4 bases and J 4 bases, leaving 19 bases between the germline ends. The CDR3 here is CASSWGGARRGYGYTF. CDR3 coding DNA: TGTGCCAGCAGCTGGGGTGGGGCTAGACGGGGCTATGGCTACACCTTC.

The chain uses TRBV11-3 and TRBJ2-7; 9 positions match TRBD1. J gave up 4 bases and V 6 bases, and 7 bases lay outside the gene matches. The CDR3 is 14 amino acids. CDR1 and CDR2 (germline): SGHNT, YENEEA. The CDR3 nucleotides read TGTGCCAGCAGTCCACCCGGGACAGGGTACGAGCAGTACTTC. Amino acids: CASSPPGTGYEQYF.

J is TRBJ1-1 and V is TRBV6-2 or TRBV6-3; TRBD1 might be the D (6 bases). V was cut by 5 bases and J by 0 bases, with 10 bases left in between. CDR1 is MNHEY, CDR2 SVGEGT, per germline. The CDR3 has 14 amino acids. This CDR3 reads CASSIQGMNTEAFF. CDR3 nucleotide sequence: TGTGCCAGCAGTATACAGGGAATGAACACTGAAGCTTTCTTT.

This clone was counted a single time. The V and J genes are TRBV2 and TRBJ2-2; a possible D gene is TRBD2 (6 bases). Germline lookup yields CDR1 SNHLY and CDR2 FYNNEI. This CDR3 is built from 16 residues. V lost 2 bases, J lost 3 bases, and 13 bases lay in between. CDR3 in amino acids: CASSEIPSADTGELFF. The DNA of the CDR3 is TGTGCCAGCAGTGAAATCCCTAGCGCAGACACCGGGGAGCTGTTTTTT.

The chain links TRBV2 to TRBJ1-2; D uncertain. With 3 bases removed from V and 4 bases from J, the gap between germline ends came to 15 bases. This CDR3 has 15 residues. CDR1 is SNHLY, CDR2 FYNNEI, per germline. The CDR3 coding sequence is TGTGCCAGCAGTGAGGCCCTTTCCCCCACCTATGGCTACACCTTC. Translating it yields CASSEALSPTYGYTF. The variable domain in full, with the rest retrieved from reference TRBV2 and TRBJ1-2, is EPEVTQTPSHQVTQMGQEVILRCVPISNHLYFYWYRQILGQKVEFLVSFYNNEISEKSEIFDDQFSVERPDGSNFTLKIRSTKLEDSAMYFCASSEALSPTYGYTFGSGTRLTVV.

V and J are TRBV4-3 and TRBJ2-7; 7 bases align to TRBD2. The ends lost 0 bases at V and 0 bases at J; junction bases unmatched: 5. There are 16 residues in the CDR3. Germline CDR1 reads LGHNA; CDR2 reads YSLEER. CDR3 sequence: CASSQDRAGSSYEQYF. Here the CDR3 DNA reads TGCGCCAGCAGCCAAGATCGAGCGGGAAGCTCCTACGAGCAGTACTTC.

The chain carries TRBV19 and TRBJ2-6, with D hard to call. V was trimmed by 3 bases and J by 0 bases, leaving 9 bases between them. The length of the CDR3 is 16 residues. CDR1 is LNHDA and CDR2 is SQIVND in the germline V gene (reference sequence). CDR3 amino acids: CASSMSGGSGANVLTF. The CDR3 coding sequence is TGTGCCAGTAGTATGTCCGGCGGCTCTGGGGCCAACGTCCTGACTTTC.